These 26 T cell receptor beta chains originate from one sample sequenced in a study of cytomegalovirus exposure and HLA in healthy donors (dated by TCRdb to 2016 to 2017). Receptor amplification or capture employed the immunoSEQ multiplex PCR assay. For the multiplex PCR, a mixture combining 60 forward primers for TCR Vbeta segments and 13 reverse primers for TCR Jbeta segments was used. TCRdb stores this immuneACCESS table with in-frame sequences only. Part of the clones is absent; in the studies checked, under half of the shortfall reflects unresolved V genes, and no reason is known for the rest. Recorded for this sample are around 100,000 clones; 76% of them occurred a single time. 10% of the sample is held by the ten biggest clonotypes. Sequencing was carried out using PBMCs. Receptors originate from a woman between 18 and 29 years old in good health and CMV-seropositive.

The V gene is TRBV7-2, the J gene TRBJ1-2; no clear D gene. CDR1 and CDR2 (germline): SGHTA, FQGNSA. V was clipped by 8 bases and J by 0 bases, with 10 bases between them. This CDR3 has 13 residues. CDR3 amino acids: CASGLKANYGYTF. CDR3 bases: TGTGCCAGCGGGCTTAAAGCTAACTATGGCTACACCTTC.

The rearrangement uses TRBV5-1 and TRBJ2-5, with D perhaps TRBD1 (6 bases). Germline CDR1 reads SGHRS; CDR2 reads YFSETQ. The V end was cut by 4 bases, the J end by 5 bases, with 15 bases between. CDR3 size: 14 residues. CDR3 protein: CASSPDSPTETQYF. The CDR3 DNA reads TGCGCCAGCAGCCCGGACAGCCCCACGGAGACCCAGTACTTC.

The CDR3 region is CASSLADSQETQYF. CDR3 DNA sequence: TGCGCCAGCAGCTTGGCCGACAGCCAAGAGACCCAGTACTTC. The V and J genes are TRBV5-1 and TRBJ2-5; the D gene is possibly TRBD1 (5 bases). Trimming cost V 0 bases and J 1 base, with 7 bases left between them. Per the germline V gene, CDR1 is SGHRS and CDR2 is YFSETQ. This CDR3 contains 14 residues.

The J gene is TRBJ2-1, the V gene TRBV7-2; the D is unclear. Germline values: CDR1 SGHTA, CDR2 FQGNSA. The V end lost 1 base, the J end lost 9 bases, and 19 bases lay between the germline ends. This CDR3 is 16 amino acids long. Here the CDR3 reads CASSLDGFTRWSEQFF. CDR3 coding DNA: TGTGCCAGCAGCTTAGATGGCTTCACCCGCTGGAGTGAGCAGTTCTTC.

This sequence joins TRBV9 and TRBJ2-7; maybe TRBD1 (6 bases). The CDR3 loop spans 15 amino acids. CDR1 and CDR2 from the germline V gene are SGDLS and YYNGEE. V lost 4 bases to trimming and J lost 2 bases, with 16 bases between them. The DNA of the CDR3 is TGTGCCAGCAGCTCTACCCCCGGGACAACCTACGAGCAGTACTTC. This gives the protein CASSSTPGTTYEQYF. Using reference TRBV9 and TRBJ2-7 for the parts outside the CDR3, the full variable domain is DSGVTQTPKHLITATGQRVTLRCSPRSGDLSVYWYQQSLDQGLQFLIQYYNGEERAKGNILERFSAQQFPDLHSELNLSSLELGDSALYFCASSSTPGTTYEQYFGPGTRLTVT.

This chain joins TRBV5-1 and TRBJ1-1; 7 bases line up with TRBD1. Germline lookup yields CDR1 SGHRS and CDR2 YFSETQ. This CDR3 is built from 15 residues. V was pared by 4 bases and J by 1 base, with 7 bases of the junction left unmatched. CDR3 amino acids: CASSEGQWGNTEAFF. The CDR3 DNA follows: TGCGCCAGCAGCGAGGGACAGTGGGGGAACACTGAAGCTTTCTTT.

The chain is built from TRBV5-4 and TRBJ2-3; TRBD2 matches 7 bases. Germline CDR1 is SGHNT and CDR2 is YYREEE (reference sequence). There are 14 residues in the CDR3. V was clipped by 3 bases and J by 5 bases; unmatched bases: 6. CDR3 sequence (DNA): TGTGCCAGCAGCTACGGGACTAATAAAGATACGCAGTATTTT. It yields the protein CASSYGTNKDTQYF.

This chain joins TRBV5-1 and TRBJ2-1; 10 bases map to TRBD2. The CDR3 spans 15 residues. CDR1 SGHRS and CDR2 YFSETQ come from the germline V gene. The V and J ends lost 4 bases and 6 bases, in that order; junction bases with no gene match: 7. The CDR3 loop is CASSLDGTSANEQFF. CDR3 coding DNA: TGCGCCAGCAGCCTGGACGGGACTAGCGCCAATGAGCAGTTCTTC.

The J gene is TRBJ1-3, the V gene TRBV7-9; TRBD1 agrees at 8 bases. J was trimmed by 0 bases and V by 5 bases; bases with no gene match: 6. This CDR3 region has 16 residues. CDR1 is SEHNR, CDR2 FQNEAQ, per germline (reference sequence). CDR3 DNA: TGTGCCAGCAGCGCCCGGGACAGGTCCTCTGGAAACACCATATATTTT. This sequence encodes CASSARDRSSGNTIYF.

The CDR3, as DNA: TGCGCCAGCAGCCAGCCCGGGACACGATATGGCTACACCTTC. Translation: CASSQPGTRYGYTF. V is TRBV4-1 and J is TRBJ1-2; D possibly corresponds to TRBD1 (6 bases). The germline V gene has CDR1 MGHRA and CDR2 YSYEKL. V lost 3 bases and J lost 5, with 13 bases in between. The CDR3 runs to 14 residues.

The chain links TRBV29-1 to TRBJ2-5; a weak D match, TRBD1 (5 bases). The CDR3 has 11 residues. The V and J ends lost 6 bases and 1 base respectively, with 6 bases between them. CDR1 and CDR2 from the germline V gene are SQVTM and ANQGSEA. CDR3 region: CSVGPQETQYF. In DNA, the CDR3 is TGCAGCGTGGGGCCCCAAGAGACCCAGTACTTC.

This clone was detected a few times. The CDR3 sequence: CASSDRGETQYF. For the CDR3, the DNA is TGTGCCAGCAGTGACAGGGGTGAGACCCAGTACTTC. The genes are TRBV6-1 and TRBJ2-5; D might be TRBD1 (6 bases). V lost 3 bases and J 5 bases, leaving 7 bases between the germline ends. CDR3 length: 12 amino acids. CDR1 is MNHNS, CDR2 SASEGT, per germline.

The chain links TRBV6-1 to TRBJ1-2; D call uncertain. The germline gives CDR1 MNHNS, CDR2 SASEGT. Between the trimmed V and J ends, which lost 2 bases and 8 bases, there was a span of 18 bases. The CDR3 contains 15 residues. For the CDR3, the DNA is TGTGCCAGCAGTGAATTGTTTGAGGCGGCTTACGGCTACACCTTC. It is translated as CASSELFEAAYGYTF.

This clone showed up just once. CDR3 bases: TGTGCCAGCAGTGATAACAGGGGGGGGACCCAGTACTTC. As protein: CASSDNRGGTQYF. The rearrangement links TRBV2 to TRBJ2-5; the D gene is possibly TRBD1 (8 bases). The length of the CDR3 is 13 residues. The germline CDR1 and CDR2 sequences are SNHLY and FYNNEI. V was pared by 3 bases and J by 7 bases, with 12 bases between. Combining the CDR3 with reference TRBV2 and TRBJ2-5 gives the whole variable domain EPEVTQTPSHQVTQMGQEVILRCVPISNHLYFYWYRQILGQKVEFLVSFYNNEISEKSEIFDDQFSVERPDGSNFTLKIRSTKLEDSAMYFCASSDNRGGTQYFGPGTRLLVL.

V gene TRBV27 combines with J gene TRBJ2-1; no definite D call. Trimming stripped 6 bases from V and 0 bases from J, with 9 bases between. The CDR3 is made up of 14 amino acids. Germline values: CDR1 MNHEY, CDR2 SMNVEV (reference sequence). CDR3 coding DNA: TGTGCCAGCAGACTAATTGGCTCCTACAATGAGCAGTTCTTC. Translated, it gives CASRLIGSYNEQFF.

The chain couples TRBV7-2 to TRBJ1-2; unclear D gene. Germline lookup yields CDR1 SGHTA and CDR2 FQGNSA. V lost 4 bases and J 1 base, leaving 7 bases between the germline ends. This CDR3 has 13 amino acids. This CDR3 reads CASSWRNNYGYTF. In nucleotides, the CDR3 is TGTGCCAGCAGCTGGAGGAATAACTATGGCTACACCTTC.

There are a few counts of this clone. The chain couples TRBV6-5 to TRBJ1-1; possible D gene TRBD1, 5 bases. Trimming cost V 2 bases and J 1 base, with 14 bases left between them. The CDR3 extends over 16 amino acids. Germline CDR1 MNHEY, CDR2 SVGAGI. For the CDR3, the DNA is TGTGCCAGCAGTTACCGGGGGGTTCGACAGAACACTGAAGCTTTCTTT. Amino acids: CASSYRGVRQNTEAFF.

The sample holds a few counts of this clone. The chain links TRBV11-2 to TRBJ2-3; 11 bases line up with TRBD2. CDR3 size: 14 residues. In germline, CDR1 is SGHAT, CDR2 FQNNGV. V dropped 5 bases and J dropped 7; count of bases not matched to a gene: 5. CDR3 nucleotide sequence: TGTGCCAGCAGCGCGGGACTAGCGGAGAATACGCAGTATTTT. This sequence encodes CASSAGLAENTQYF.

The chain links TRBV4-1 to TRBJ2-2; 9 bases map to TRBD1. The CDR3 runs to 19 residues. Germline V gives CDR1 MGHRA, CDR2 YSYEKL. With 3 bases clipped from V and 1 base from J, the junction kept 12 bases outside the gene matches. CDR3 in amino acids: CASSHSLHRQGGNTGELFF. The CDR3 DNA sequence: TGCGCCAGCAGCCACTCACTCCATAGACAGGGGGGGAACACCGGGGAGCTGTTTTTT.

The rearrangement joins TRBV27 to TRBJ2-5, with D maybe TRBD2 (6 bases). CDR1 and CDR2 (germline): MNHEY, SMNVEV (reference sequence). This CDR3 is built from 13 residues. V lost 3 bases and J lost 12, with 17 bases in between. The CDR3 sequence: CASSFSRGTVEYF. The DNA of the CDR3 is TGTGCCAGCAGTTTTTCGCGGGGTACGGTGGAGTACTTC.

The gene calls are TRBV11-2 and TRBJ1-4; weak D call: TRBD1 (6 bases). Trimming took off 6 bases at V and 4 bases at J, with 15 bases between the two ends. The CDR3 is made up of 15 amino acids. Germline V CDR1 and CDR2: SGHAT, FQNNGV. The CDR3 DNA sequence: TGTGCCAGCAGTGCAGGGGTGCGTGATAATGAAAAACTGTTTTTT. It specifies CASSAGVRDNEKLFF. The variable domain in full, completed from reference TRBV11-2 and TRBJ1-4, reads EAGVAQSPRYKIIEKRQSVAFWCNPISGHATLYWYQQILGQGPKLLIQFQNNGVVDDSQLPKDRFSAERLKGVDSTLKIQPAKLEDSAVYLCASSAGVRDNEKLFFGSGTQLSVL.

The V and J genes are TRBV6-1 and TRBJ2-7; possibly TRBD1 for D (6 bases). V lost 5 bases and J 2 bases, leaving 10 bases between the germline ends. CDR1 MNHNS and CDR2 SASEGT come from the germline V gene. This CDR3 spans 13 amino acids. The CDR3 reads CASSSRTAYEQYF. As DNA, the CDR3 is TGTGCCAGCAGTAGTCGGACAGCCTACGAGCAGTACTTC.

The V gene is TRBV6-1, the J gene TRBJ1-4, with D uncertain. V was clipped by 2 bases and J by 2 bases, with 15 bases between them. CDR1 and CDR2 (germline): MNHNS, SASEGT. This CDR3 is 17 amino acids long. The CDR3 region is CASSELGRVSTNEKLFF. In DNA form, the CDR3 reads TGTGCCAGCAGTGAACTCGGGAGGGTATCGACTAATGAAAAACTGTTTTTT.

In its sample, this clone was seen a few times. The chain carries TRBV27 and TRBJ2-5; TRBD2 might be the D (5 bases). This CDR3 contains 13 residues. V lost 7 bases and J 4 bases, leaving 13 bases between the germline ends. The germline CDR1 and CDR2 sequences are MNHEY and SMNVEV (reference sequence). CDR3 region: CASKRTVTETQYF. CDR3 DNA sequence: TGTGCCAGCAAACGGACTGTCACAGAGACCCAGTACTTC.

V and J are TRBV15 and TRBJ1-4; D gene uncertain. The germline gives CDR1 LNHNV, CDR2 YYDKDF (reference sequence). The CDR3 consists of 16 residues. V was shortened by 0 bases and J by 0 bases, with 8 bases between the two germline ends. The CDR3, as DNA: TGTGCCACCAGCAGAGACAGGCGAACAACTAATGAAAAACTGTTTTTT. Translated, it gives CATSRDRRTTNEKLFF. Combining the CDR3 with reference TRBV15 and TRBJ1-4 gives the whole variable domain DAMVIQNPRYQVTQFGKPVTLSCSQTLNHNVMYWYQQKSSQAPKLLFHYYDKDFNNEADTPDNFQSRRPNTSFCFLDIRSPGLGDTAMYLCATSRDRRTTNEKLFFGSGTQLSVL.

CDR3 residues: CASSTRTGGTLTGELFF. The CDR3 region has the DNA TGTGCCAGTAGTACGAGGACAGGGGGCACGTTAACCGGGGAGCTGTTTTTT. This chain links TRBV19 with TRBJ2-2; 11 nucleotides align to TRBD1. Germline V gene lookup returns CDR1 LNHDA and CDR2 SQIVND (reference sequence). CDR3 length equals 17 residues. V trimming: 4 bases; J trimming: 5 bases; junction bases outside the gene matches: 9.